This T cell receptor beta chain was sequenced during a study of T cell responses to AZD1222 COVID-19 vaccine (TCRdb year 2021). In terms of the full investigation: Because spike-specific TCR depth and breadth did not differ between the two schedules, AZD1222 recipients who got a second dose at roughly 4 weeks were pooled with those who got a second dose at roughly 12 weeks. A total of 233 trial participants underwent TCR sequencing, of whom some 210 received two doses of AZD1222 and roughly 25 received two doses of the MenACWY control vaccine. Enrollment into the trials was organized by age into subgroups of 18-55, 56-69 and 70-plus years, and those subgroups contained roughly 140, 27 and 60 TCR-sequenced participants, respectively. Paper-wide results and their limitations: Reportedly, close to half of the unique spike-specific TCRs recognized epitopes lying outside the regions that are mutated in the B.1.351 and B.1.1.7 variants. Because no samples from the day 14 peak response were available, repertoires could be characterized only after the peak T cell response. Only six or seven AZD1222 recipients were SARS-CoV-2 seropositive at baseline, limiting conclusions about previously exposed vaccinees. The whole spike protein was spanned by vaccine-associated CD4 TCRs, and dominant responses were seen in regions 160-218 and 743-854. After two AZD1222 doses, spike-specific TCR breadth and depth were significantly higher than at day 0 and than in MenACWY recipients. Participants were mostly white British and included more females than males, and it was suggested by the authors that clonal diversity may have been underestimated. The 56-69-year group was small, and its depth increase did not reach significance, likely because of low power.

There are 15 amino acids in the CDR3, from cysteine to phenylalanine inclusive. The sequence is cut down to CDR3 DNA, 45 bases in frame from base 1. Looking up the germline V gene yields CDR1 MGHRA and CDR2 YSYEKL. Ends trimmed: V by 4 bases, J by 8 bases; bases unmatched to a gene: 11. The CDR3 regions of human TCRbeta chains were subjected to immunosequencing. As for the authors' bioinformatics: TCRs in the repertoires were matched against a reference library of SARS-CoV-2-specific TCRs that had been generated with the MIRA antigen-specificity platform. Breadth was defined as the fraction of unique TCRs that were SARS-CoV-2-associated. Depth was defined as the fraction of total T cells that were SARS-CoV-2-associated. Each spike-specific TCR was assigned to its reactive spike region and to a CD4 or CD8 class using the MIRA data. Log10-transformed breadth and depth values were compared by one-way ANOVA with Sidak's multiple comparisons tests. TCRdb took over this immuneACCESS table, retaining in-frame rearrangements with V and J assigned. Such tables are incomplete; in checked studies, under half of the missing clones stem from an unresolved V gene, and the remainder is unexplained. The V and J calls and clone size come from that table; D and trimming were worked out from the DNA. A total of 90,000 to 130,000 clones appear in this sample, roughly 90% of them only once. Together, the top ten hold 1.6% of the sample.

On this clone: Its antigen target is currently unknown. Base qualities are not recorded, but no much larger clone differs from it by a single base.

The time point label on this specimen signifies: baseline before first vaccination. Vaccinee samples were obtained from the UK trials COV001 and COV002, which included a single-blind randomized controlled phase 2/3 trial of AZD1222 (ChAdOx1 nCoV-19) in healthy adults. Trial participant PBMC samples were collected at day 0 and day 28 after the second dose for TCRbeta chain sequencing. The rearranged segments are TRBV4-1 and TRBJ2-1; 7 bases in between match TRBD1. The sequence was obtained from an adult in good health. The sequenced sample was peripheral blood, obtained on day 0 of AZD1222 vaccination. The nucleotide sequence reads TGCGCCAGCAGCCCTCAACAGGGGATCCTTCATGAGCAGTTCTTC. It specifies CASSPQQGILHEQFF.